The rows below give T cell receptor beta chains drawn from one sample of a study of T cells after yellow fever vaccination. In TCRdb, the 5' RACE reads were re-called with MiXCR into one record per CDR3 protein. The sample has about 300,000 distinct CDR3 sequences; 8.7% are singletons. The sample was CD4+ T cells sorted from PBMCs, taken 5 days after the yellow fever booster vaccination. These receptors all stem from a man younger than 35 who received the YFV17D yellow fever vaccine. CDR3s include the opening cysteine and the closing phenylalanine or tryptophan. The D gene is left open where the match is weak. Rows may omit the clone size; those that give it use once, few, many or a size class.

>NA|TRBV20-1|TRBJ1-6|NA
CSARLDGLNSPLHF
TGCAGTGCCAGGCTAGACGGTCTAAATTCACCCCTCCACTTT
>few|TRBV6-6|TRBJ2-6|NA
CASRPASLGNVLTF
TGTGCCAGCAGGCCCGCGAGTTTGGGCAACGTCCTGACTTTC
>few|TRBV10-3|TRBJ2-7|NA
CAITRQEGFGVYEQYF
TGTGCCATCACAAGACAGGAAGGATTCGGCGTCTACGAGCAGTACTTC
>NA|TRBV21-1|TRBJ1-6|NA
CASSVQGNSPLHF
TGTGCCAGCAGCGTACAGGGGAATTCACCCCTCCACTTT
>few|TRBV7-2|TRBJ1-1|TRBD1
CASSAQRGQGGAFF
TGTGCCAGCAGCGCACAGCGGGGACAGGGAGGGGCTTTCTTT
>NA|TRBV28|TRBJ1-5|TRBD1
CASSSTGGGVQPQHF
TGTGCCAGCAGTTCGACAGGGGGAGGAGTGCAGCCCCAGCATTTT
>few|TRBV5-5|TRBJ1-6|TRBD1
CASSLSWRDRANYNSPLHF
TGTGCCAGCAGCTTGTCTTGGCGGGACAGGGCTAACTATAATTCACCCCTCCACTTT
>NA|TRBV20-1|TRBJ1-1|NA
CSATGTRPIAFF
TGCAGTGCAACTGGGACTCGGCCTATTGCTTTCTTT
>many|TRBV10-2|TRBJ1-2|NA
CASSDPSRRGDGYTF
TGCGCCAGCAGTGACCCCTCCCGGAGGGGTGATGGCTACACCTTC
>NA|TRBV20-1|TRBJ1-5|NA
CSARDHGESNQPQHF
TGCAGTGCTAGAGATCATGGGGAGAGCAATCAGCCCCAGCATTTT
>NA|TRBV7-2|TRBJ2-5|NA
CASSPGPGLETQYF
TGTGCCAGCAGCCCCGGTCCGGGGCTGGAGACCCAGTACTTC
>few|TRBV18|TRBJ2-3|NA
CASSGLTNLGTDTQYF
TGTGCCAGCTCCGGACTGACAAACCTGGGAACAGATACGCAGTATTTT
>few|TRBV5-1|TRBJ2-2|NA
CASSWTGTPNTGELFF
TGCGCCAGCAGCTGGACCGGGACTCCGAACACCGGGGAGCTGTTTTTT
>many|TRBV9|TRBJ2-2|NA
CASSAQAGELFF
TGTGCCAGCAGCGCCCAGGCCGGGGAGCTGTTTTTT
>NA|TRBV27|TRBJ2-7|TRBD1
CASKARGSHEQYF
TGTGCCAGCAAGGCCAGGGGGTCCCACGAGCAGTACTTC
>NA|TRBV12-3/TRBV12-4|TRBJ2-3|NA
CASRTPSGTTDTQYF
TGTGCCAGCAGGACCCCCTCGGGAACCACAGATACGCAGTATTTT
>NA|TRBV29-1|TRBJ2-3|NA
CSVSPGAPTDTQYF
TGCAGCGTTTCTCCGGGGGCCCCCACAGATACGCAGTATTTT
>NA|TRBV7-3|TRBJ2-6|NA
CASSWGANVLTF
TGTGCCAGCAGCTGGGGGGCCAACGTCCTGACTTTC
>few|TRBV9|TRBJ2-1|NA
CASSVDAGALPNEQFF
TGTGCCAGCAGCGTAGATGCGGGGGCTCTCCCCAATGAGCAGTTCTTC
>NA|TRBV4-2|TRBJ2-7|NA
CASSPGSRGNEQYF
TGTGCCAGCAGCCCTGGGTCTCGCGGTAACGAGCAGTACTTC
>few|TRBV4-3|TRBJ1-1|TRBD1
CASSQDHRQGNTEAFF
TGCGCCAGCAGCCAAGATCATCGACAGGGGAACACTGAAGCTTTCTTT
>few|TRBV6-1|TRBJ2-1|TRBD2
CASSEYQRGLTDEQFF
TGTGCCAGCAGTGAATATCAGCGGGGACTAACGGATGAGCAGTTCTTC
>few|TRBV4-1|TRBJ1-2|NA
CASSLRQQGRFVYGYTF
TGCGCCAGCAGCCTTAGACAACAGGGAAGGTTTGTCTATGGCTACACCTTC
>NA|TRBV12-3/TRBV12-4|TRBJ1-4|NA
CASRLKGHRSPEKLFF
TGTGCCAGCAGACTAAAGGGACACAGATCTCCTGAAAAACTGTTTTTT
>few|TRBV19|TRBJ2-7|TRBD1
CASSLPGTGGEQYF
TGTGCCAGTAGCCTACCCGGGACAGGGGGCGAGCAGTACTTC
>many|TRBV4-2|TRBJ2-5|TRBD1
CASSPGTGKETQYF
TGTGCCAGCAGCCCCGGGACAGGGAAGGAGACCCAGTACTTC
>many|TRBV6-1|TRBJ2-1|NA
CASDSNLRLYNEQFF
TGTGCCAGCGATTCGAACCTTCGGCTCTACAATGAGCAGTTCTTC
>NA|TRBV16|TRBJ2-1|NA
CASSLQGLSYNEQFF
TGTGCCAGCAGCCTTCAGGGCTTATCCTACAATGAGCAGTTCTTC